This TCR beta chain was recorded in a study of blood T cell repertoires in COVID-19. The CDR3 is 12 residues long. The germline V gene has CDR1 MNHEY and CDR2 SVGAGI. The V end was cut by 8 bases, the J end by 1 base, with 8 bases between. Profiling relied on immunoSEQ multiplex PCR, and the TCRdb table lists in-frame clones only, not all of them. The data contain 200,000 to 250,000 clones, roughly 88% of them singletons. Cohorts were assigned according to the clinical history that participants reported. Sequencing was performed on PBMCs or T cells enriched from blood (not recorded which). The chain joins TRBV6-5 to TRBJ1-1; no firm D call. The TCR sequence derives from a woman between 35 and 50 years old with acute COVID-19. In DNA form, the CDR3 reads TGTGCCAGCGGCAGGCCGAACACTGAAGCTTTCTTT. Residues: CASGRPNTEAFF.